The 3 T cell receptor beta chains below come from one sample, sequenced in a study of T-cell reconstitution after alpha-beta-depleted transplantation in children. A TCRbeta library incorporating unique molecular identifiers was prepared. TCRdb re-analysed the PCR reads in MiXCR, keeping a single row per CDR3 protein. Here the sample spans about 340,000 distinct CDR3 sequences, about 16% being singletons. The material was PBMCs, mostly from graft donor cells, obtained 360 days after TCRalphabeta/CD19-depleted stem cell transplant. The receptors originated from a male patient aged 2-15 years who had a stem cell transplant for acute lymphoblastic leukemia, so the T cells may come from the graft donor.

This clonotype came up a few times. The chain combines TRBV9 with TRBJ2-7; tentatively, D is TRBD1 (5 bases). Germline V gives CDR1 SGDLS, CDR2 YYNGEE. The V and J ends lost 0 bases and 6 bases respectively, with 16 bases between them. CDR3 length: 15 amino acids. CDR3 sequence (DNA): TGTGCCAGCAGCGTAGGGGGCGACGACTTTGGCGAGCAGTACTTC. Protein: CASSVGGDDFGEQYF.

This clonotype was picked up a small number of times. The J gene is TRBJ2-5, the V gene TRBV7-9, with D tentatively TRBD2 (6 bases). CDR1 and CDR2 (germline): SEHNR, FQNEAQ (reference sequence). CDR3 length equals 14 residues. Trimming stripped 2 bases from V and 5 bases from J, with 12 bases between. CDR3 in amino acids: CASSLSGGMETQYF. For the CDR3, the DNA is TGTGCCAGCAGCTTATCCGGGGGAATGGAGACCCAGTACTTC.

The rearrangement links TRBV7-2 to TRBJ2-4; D possibly matches TRBD1 or TRBD2 (6 bases each). There are 16 residues in the CDR3. CDR1 is SGHTA, CDR2 FQGNSA, per germline. V dropped 5 bases and J dropped 4 bases, with 18 bases sitting between them. CDR3 sequence: CASSPGAGTKKNIQYF. The CDR3 DNA is TGTGCCAGCAGCCCCGGCGCGGGGACAAAAAAAAACATTCAGTACTTC.